Presented here are 9 T cell receptor beta chains from one specimen sequenced in a study of blood T cell repertoires in COVID-19. The protocol was immunoSEQ multiplex PCR, while the TCRdb copy is restricted to in-frame clones and leaves out a portion. The sample consists of 100,000 to 130,000 clones, around 89% of them appearing once. Sequencing was done on a sample of peripheral blood. The origin of the receptors is a man in his forties or fifties with active or convalescent COVID-19.

V and J are TRBV27 and TRBJ2-2; TRBD2 aligns across 13 bases. J lost 7 bases, V lost 1 base, and 6 bases had no gene match. The length of the CDR3 is 17 residues. Germline values: CDR1 MNHEY, CDR2 SMNVEV (reference sequence). CDR3 DNA sequence: TGTGCCAGCAGTTTATATGGACTAGCGGGAGAGTACGGGGAGCTGTTTTTT. Its protein is CASSLYGLAGEYGELFF.

The table lists this clone with a few counts. The chain has TRBV7-6 and TRBJ2-5; TRBD2 matches at 11 bases. Per germline, CDR1 SGHVS and CDR2 FNYEAQ. This CDR3 has 16 residues. Trimming cost V 3 bases and J 1 base; bases outside gene matches: 4. For the CDR3, the DNA is TGTGCCAGCAGCTTCCCTGGGACTAGCGGCCAAGAGACCCAGTACTTC. Its translation is CASSFPGTSGQETQYF.

The chain couples TRBV3-1 (or the pseudogene TRBV3-2) to TRBJ1-4, with D tentatively TRBD1 (5 bases). Trimming stripped 3 bases from V and 8 bases from J, with 10 bases between. Germline V gives CDR1 LGHDT, CDR2 YNNKEL (reference sequence). This CDR3 contains 13 residues. CDR3 in amino acids: CASSHGAREKLFF. The CDR3 nucleotides are TGTGCCAGCAGCCATGGGGCGCGGGAAAAACTGTTTTTT.

J is TRBJ2-7 and V is TRBV5-4; D call uncertain. Germline V gene sequence: CDR1 SGHNT, CDR2 YYREEE (reference sequence). The V and J ends lost 0 bases and 2 bases respectively, with 9 bases between them. The CDR3 contains 14 residues. CDR3 residues: CASSLGAYPYEQYF. Here the CDR3 DNA reads TGTGCCAGCAGCTTGGGAGCCTATCCCTACGAGCAGTACTTC.

The chain links TRBV7-6 to TRBJ1-1; D unresolved. Germline CDR1 is SGHVS and CDR2 is FNYEAQ. CDR3 size: 17 residues. V gave up 1 base and J gave up 1 base, with 16 bases separating them. CDR3 DNA sequence: TGTGCCAGCAGCTTAGGGGCCGCGCCTAATAGGAACACTGAAGCTTTCTTT. Protein: CASSLGAAPNRNTEAFF.

V and J are TRBV24-1 and TRBJ1-5; 8 bases are shared with TRBD1. CDR3 length equals 15 residues. V trimming: 4 bases; J trimming: 2 bases; junction bases outside the gene matches: 3. Germline V lookup: CDR1 KGHDR, CDR2 SFDVKD. CDR3 nucleotides: TGTGCCACCAGTGAGGACAGGGTCGGCAATCAGCCCCAGCATTTT. Its protein is CATSEDRVGNQPQHF.

Only one count was recorded for this clone. The V call is TRBV27, the J call TRBJ2-3; 7 bases align to TRBD2. CDR1 is MNHEY and CDR2 is SMNVEV in the germline V gene (reference sequence). V was pared by 6 bases and J by 4 bases, with 7 bases of the junction left unmatched. This CDR3 has 14 amino acids. CDR3 sequence: CASSQTSVADTQYF. CDR3 sequence (DNA): TGTGCCAGCAGCCAAACTAGCGTGGCAGATACGCAGTATTTT.

The chain couples TRBV28 to TRBJ2-1; TRBD1 matches 7 bases. This CDR3 region has 22 residues. Germline-derived CDR1 and CDR2 are MDHEN and SYDVKM. V was pared by 3 bases and J by 0 bases, with 23 bases of the junction left unmatched. CDR3 region: CASSLDGKTGVGPGSSYNEQFF. CDR3 bases: TGTGCCAGCAGTTTGGACGGAAAAACAGGGGTCGGGCCGGGAAGCTCCTACAATGAGCAGTTCTTC.

The rearrangement joins TRBV14 to TRBJ2-1; D is possibly TRBD2 (5 bases). V dropped 4 bases and J dropped 9 bases, with 19 bases sitting between them. The CDR3 loop spans 15 amino acids. Looked up from germline, CDR1 is SGHDN and CDR2 is FVKESK. The CDR3 loop reads CASSLDGNLAGEQFF. CDR3 DNA sequence: TGTGCCAGCAGCCTGGACGGCAACTTGGCGGGTGAGCAGTTCTTC. Variable domain in full (rest from reference TRBV14 and TRBJ2-1): EAGVTQFPSHSVIEKGQTVTLRCDPISGHDNLYWYRRVMGKEIKFLLHFVKESKQDESGMPNNRFLAERTGGTYSTLKVQPAELEDSGVYFCASSLDGNLAGEQFFGPGTRLTVL.